The rows below give T cell receptor beta chains drawn from one sample of a study of cytomegalovirus exposure and HLA in healthy donors. Using immunoSEQ multiplex PCR, the repertoire was profiled, and TCRdb retains in-frame clones only, with some absent. The sample holds tens of thousands of clones, about 76% seen once. Material for sequencing was PBMCs. These receptors were obtained from a woman in her forties in good health and CMV-seropositive. Both conserved end residues are part of each CDR3. Each record gives: D gene, CDR3 length, clone size, J gene, V gene, CDR3 protein, CDR3 DNA. A D gene is named only where the DNA matches it firmly. Part of the rows lack a size; the others show once, few, many or a class for expanded clones.

D: -
length: 13
size: -
J: TRBJ1-5
V: TRBV5-1
CDR3: CASKQGPNQPQHF
DNA: TGCGCCAGCAAGCAGGGCCCCAATCAGCCCCAGCATTTT

D: TRBD2
length: 15
size: -
J: TRBJ2-7
V: TRBV7-6
CDR3: CASSPQAGGGHEQYF
DNA: TGTGCCAGCAGCCCACAAGCGGGAGGGGGCCACGAGCAGTACTTC

D: -
length: 16
size: -
J: TRBJ1-4
V: TRBV27
CDR3: CASAPRGASTNEKLFF
DNA: TGTGCCAGTGCCCCGCGGGGCGCCTCAACTAATGAAAAACTGTTTTTT

D: -
length: 12
size: -
J: TRBJ2-7
V: TRBV7-9
CDR3: CASSYQGSEQYF
DNA: TGTGCCAGCAGCTATCAGGGTAGCGAGCAGTACTTC

D: -
length: 13
size: -
J: TRBJ2-1
V: TRBV7-2
CDR3: CASSTKTSNEQFF
DNA: TGTGCCAGCAGCACCAAAACTAGCAATGAGCAGTTCTTC

D: TRBD2
length: 17
size: -
J: TRBJ2-7
V: TRBV7-8
CDR3: CASSLSERLAEYYEQYF
DNA: TGTGCCAGCAGCCTATCCGAACGGCTAGCGGAATACTACGAGCAGTACTTC

D: TRBD2
length: 16
size: once
J: TRBJ2-5
V: TRBV6-5
CDR3: CASSYSRPGGQETQYF
DNA: TGTGCCAGCAGTTACTCTCGACCGGGGGGCCAAGAGACCCAGTACTTC

D: TRBD1
length: 13
size: -
J: TRBJ1-1
V: TRBV18
CDR3: CASSPRDRGEAFF
DNA: TGTGCCAGCTCACCCCGGGACAGGGGAGAAGCTTTCTTT

D: TRBD2
length: 15
size: -
J: TRBJ2-1
V: TRBV7-8
CDR3: CASSSSGRVYNEQFF
DNA: TGTGCCAGCAGCTCCAGCGGGAGGGTCTACAATGAGCAGTTCTTC

D: TRBD1
length: 15
size: -
J: TRBJ2-3
V: TRBV6-6
CDR3: CASSYSGTVTDTQYF
DNA: TGTGCCAGCAGTTACTCCGGGACAGTCACAGATACGCAGTATTTT

D: TRBD2
length: 15
size: -
J: TRBJ2-1
V: TRBV25-1
CDR3: CASSFFAGDGNEQFF
DNA: TGTGCCAGCAGTTTTTTCGCGGGAGATGGTAATGAGCAGTTCTTC

D: -
length: 16
size: -
J: TRBJ2-3
V: TRBV19
CDR3: CASSPLGGGLTDTQYF
DNA: TGTGCCAGTAGTCCACTGGGAGGAGGGTTGACAGATACGCAGTATTTT

D: -
length: 17
size: once
J: TRBJ1-3
V: TRBV18
CDR3: CASSPVGNRASGNTIYF
DNA: TGTGCCAGCTCACCTGTCGGGAACAGAGCCTCTGGAAACACCATATATTTT

D: TRBD1
length: 13
size: -
J: TRBJ2-7
V: TRBV6-6
CDR3: CASRLRDSYEQYF
DNA: TGTGCCAGCAGGCTCCGGGACAGCTACGAGCAGTACTTC

D: -
length: 14
size: -
J: TRBJ1-5
V: TRBV6-1
CDR3: CASSPDMANQPQHF
DNA: TGTGCCAGCAGTCCGGACATGGCAAATCAGCCCCAGCATTTT

D: TRBD1
length: 17
size: -
J: TRBJ1-2
V: TRBV5-1
CDR3: CASSLHAGGTANYGYTF
DNA: TGCGCCAGCAGCCTGCACGCAGGGGGAACAGCTAACTATGGCTACACCTTC

D: -
length: 12
size: -
J: TRBJ2-2
V: TRBV25-1
CDR3: CASAVSKGELFF
DNA: TGTGCCAGCGCGGTCTCAAAAGGGGAGCTGTTTTTT

D: TRBD2
length: 18
size: -
J: TRBJ2-3
V: TRBV28
CDR3: CASSWSAGGPGVGDTQYF
DNA: TGTGCCAGCAGTTGGTCAGCGGGAGGGCCAGGCGTAGGAGATACGCAGTATTTT

D: TRBD1
length: 18
size: -
J: TRBJ1-1
V: TRBV7-2
CDR3: CASSLEDRRLGANTEAFF
DNA: TGTGCCAGCAGCTTAGAGGACAGGAGACTTGGGGCGAACACTGAAGCTTTCTTT

D: -
length: 13
size: few
J: TRBJ2-7
V: TRBV6-5
CDR3: CASRSAGSYEQYF
DNA: TGTGCCAGCAGGTCCGCCGGGTCCTACGAGCAGTACTTC

D: -
length: 16
size: -
J: TRBJ1-1
V: TRBV5-6
CDR3: CASSLAYGPGDTEAFF
DNA: TGTGCCAGCAGCTTGGCCTATGGACCGGGGGACACTGAAGCTTTCTTT

D: TRBD1
length: 15
size: -
J: TRBJ1-2
V: TRBV4-1
CDR3: CASSQGIGQADGYTF
DNA: TGCGCCAGCAGCCAAGGAATTGGACAGGCCGATGGCTACACCTTC

D: TRBD1
length: 15
size: -
J: TRBJ1-2
V: TRBV18
CDR3: CASSPQGEPAYGYTF
DNA: TGTGCCAGCTCACCCCAGGGGGAACCTGCCTATGGCTACACCTTC

D: TRBD1
length: 18
size: once
J: TRBJ2-6
V: TRBV9
CDR3: CASTARGTGISGANVLTF
DNA: TGTGCCAGCACCGCAAGGGGGACAGGGATCTCTGGGGCCAACGTCCTGACTTTC

D: -
length: 15
size: once
J: TRBJ2-7
V: TRBV19
CDR3: CASSMAGQQFHEQYF
DNA: TGTGCCAGTAGTATGGCGGGACAGCAGTTTCACGAGCAGTACTTC

D: TRBD1
length: 14
size: -
J: TRBJ1-1
V: TRBV30
CDR3: CAWRGPGTGGAAFF
DNA: TGTGCCTGGAGGGGACCGGGGACAGGGGGCGCAGCTTTCTTT

D: -
length: 13
size: few
J: TRBJ1-2
V: TRBV19
CDR3: CATLSRGDYGYTF
DNA: TGTGCCACACTCTCCCGGGGTGACTATGGCTACACCTTC

D: TRBD1
length: 15
size: -
J: TRBJ2-3
V: TRBV2
CDR3: CASSPRTGAFDTQYF
DNA: TGTGCCAGCAGTCCCAGGACAGGGGCGTTTGATACGCAGTATTTT

D: -
length: 14
size: -
J: TRBJ1-5
V: TRBV7-8
CDR3: CASSFSGRNQPQHF
DNA: TGTGCCAGCAGCTTTTCGGGAAGAAATCAGCCCCAGCATTTT

D: TRBD1
length: 14
size: -
J: TRBJ2-7
V: TRBV13
CDR3: CASSGGDRVGEQYF
DNA: TGTGCCAGCAGCGGCGGGGACAGGGTTGGTGAGCAGTACTTC

D: TRBD2
length: 14
size: -
J: TRBJ2-7
V: TRBV28
CDR3: CASYQGLAGYEQYF
DNA: TGTGCCAGCTACCAGGGACTAGCGGGCTACGAGCAGTACTTC

D: -
length: 14
size: -
J: TRBJ2-5
V: TRBV7-2
CDR3: CASTLGIGSETQYF
DNA: TGTGCCAGCACCTTGGGTATAGGGAGCGAGACCCAGTACTTC

D: -
length: 18
size: -
J: TRBJ1-4
V: TRBV30
CDR3: CAWSIVLDIPATNEKLFF
DNA: TGTGCCTGGAGTATAGTCCTTGACATCCCAGCAACTAATGAAAAACTGTTTTTT

D: -
length: 16
size: -
J: TRBJ1-1
V: TRBV7-9
CDR3: CASSEPGLKMNTEAFF
DNA: TGTGCCAGCAGCGAACCGGGACTCAAGATGAACACTGAAGCTTTCTTT

D: -
length: 15
size: -
J: TRBJ2-5
V: TRBV15
CDR3: CATSRLGGDRETQYF
DNA: TGTGCCACCAGCAGGCTAGGGGGTGATCGGGAGACCCAGTACTTC

D: -
length: 17
size: -
J: TRBJ2-1
V: TRBV13
CDR3: CASSLRMAGFYYNEQFF
DNA: TGTGCCAGCAGCTTAAGAATGGCGGGATTCTACTACAATGAGCAGTTCTTC

D: TRBD1
length: 14
size: once
J: TRBJ1-1
V: TRBV5-1
CDR3: CASSQTGTNTEAFF
DNA: TGCGCCAGCAGCCAGACAGGGACGAACACTGAAGCTTTCTTT

D: TRBD1
length: 13
size: -
J: TRBJ2-2
V: TRBV10-3
CDR3: CAISWTGTGELFF
DNA: TGTGCCATCAGTTGGACAGGGACCGGGGAGCTGTTTTTT

D: -
length: 15
size: -
J: TRBJ1-2
V: TRBV7-9
CDR3: CASSLAQASNYGYTF
DNA: TGTGCCAGCAGCTTAGCGCAGGCCAGTAACTATGGCTACACCTTC

D: -
length: 15
size: few
J: TRBJ1-5
V: TRBV19
CDR3: CASSLVEYSNQPQHF
DNA: TGTGCCAGTAGTCTGGTGGAGTATAGCAATCAGCCCCAGCATTTT

D: -
length: 14
size: -
J: TRBJ1-1
V: TRBV7-2
CDR3: CASSLSGGWAEAFF
DNA: TGTGCCAGCAGCTTAAGTGGGGGGTGGGCTGAAGCTTTCTTT

D: -
length: 16
size: -
J: TRBJ1-1
V: TRBV7-6
CDR3: CASSTRREGWNTEAFF
DNA: TGTGCCAGCAGCACCAGGAGGGAAGGGTGGAACACTGAAGCTTTCTTT

D: -
length: 14
size: -
J: TRBJ2-5
V: TRBV19
CDR3: CASSFDRYPETQYF
DNA: TGTGCCAGTAGTTTCGACAGGTATCCCGAGACCCAGTACTTC

D: TRBD2
length: 16
size: -
J: TRBJ2-1
V: TRBV7-2
CDR3: CASSLSRTSGYNEQFF
DNA: TGTGCCAGCAGCTTATCCCGGACTAGCGGGTACAATGAGCAGTTCTTC

D: -
length: 11
size: -
J: TRBJ1-1
V: TRBV29-1
CDR3: CSASQGTEAFF
DNA: TGCAGCGCCAGTCAGGGTACTGAAGCTTTCTTT

D: -
length: 18
size: few
J: TRBJ1-5
V: TRBV27
CDR3: CASSLSSGFQYSNQPQHF
DNA: TGTGCCAGCAGTTTATCGTCAGGTTTCCAGTATAGCAATCAGCCCCAGCATTTT

D: TRBD2
length: 14
size: -
J: TRBJ2-1
V: TRBV5-1
CDR3: CASGASGGGNEQFF
DNA: TGCGCCAGCGGAGCTAGCGGGGGAGGGAATGAGCAGTTCTTC

D: -
length: 14
size: -
J: TRBJ1-5
V: TRBV6-6
CDR3: CASSYVSGNQPQHF
DNA: TGTGCCAGCAGTTACGTATCAGGGAACCAGCCCCAGCATTTT

D: -
length: 12
size: -
J: TRBJ1-1
V: TRBV6-5
CDR3: CASSYKGAEAFF
DNA: TGTGCCAGCAGTTACAAGGGGGCTGAAGCTTTCTTT

D: TRBD2
length: 16
size: -
J: TRBJ2-1
V: TRBV9
CDR3: CASSLLSGSSYDEQFF
DNA: TGTGCCAGCAGCCTACTTAGCGGGAGCAGTTATGATGAGCAGTTCTTC

D: TRBD2
length: 15
size: -
J: TRBJ2-7
V: TRBV5-1
CDR3: CASSLVMGEGDEQYF
DNA: TGCGCCAGCAGCTTGGTGATGGGGGAGGGAGACGAGCAGTACTTC

D: TRBD1
length: 15
size: -
J: TRBJ1-1
V: TRBV6-5
CDR3: CASSHPGAGGTEAFF
DNA: TGTGCCAGCAGCCATCCGGGGGCAGGGGGCACTGAAGCTTTCTTT

D: -
length: 15
size: once
J: TRBJ1-1
V: TRBV30
CDR3: CAWRLPMGMNTEAFF
DNA: TGTGCCTGGAGGCTCCCGATGGGCATGAACACTGAAGCTTTCTTT

D: -
length: 16
size: -
J: TRBJ2-7
V: TRBV14
CDR3: CASSRPWGGFTYEQYF
DNA: TGTGCCAGCAGCCGCCCTTGGGGCGGATTCACCTACGAGCAGTACTTC

D: TRBD2
length: 12
size: few
J: TRBJ2-3
V: TRBV10-3
CDR3: CAIGTSADTQYF
DNA: TGTGCCATCGGCACTAGCGCTGATACGCAGTATTTT

D: -
length: 12
size: few
J: TRBJ2-2
V: TRBV2
CDR3: CASTQGPGELFF
DNA: TGTGCCAGCACCCAGGGTCCCGGGGAGCTGTTTTTT

D: -
length: 13
size: -
J: TRBJ2-7
V: TRBV29-1
CDR3: CSVASARAKEQYF
DNA: TGCAGCGTGGCCTCCGCCAGGGCAAAAGAGCAGTACTTC